These 6 T cell receptor beta chains share one sample of origin, sequenced in a study of blood T cells in healthy people across ages. A J-beta primer mix and a sample-barcoded 5' primer were used in a second PCR of about 7 to 12 cycles. Via MiXCR, TCRdb re-called the 5' RACE reads, giving one row per CDR3 protein. The sample has hundreds of thousands of distinct CDR3 sequences; 40% to 50% are singletons. Sequencing input: blood. These receptors originate from an elderly man in good health.

This clonotype was seen many times. The genes are TRBV6-2 or TRBV6-3 and TRBJ2-3; TRBD2 matches at 7 bases. V lost 7 bases and J lost 8; bases outside the gene matches: 9. In germline, CDR1 is MNHEY, CDR2 SVGEGT. The CDR3 runs to 13 residues. DNA for the CDR3: TGTGCCAGCAACCCACTAGCGTCGGGTACGCAGTATTTT. This encodes CASNPLASGTQYF.

This clonotype was picked up a small number of times. V gene TRBV7-9 combines with J gene TRBJ2-1; a weak D match, TRBD2 (6 bases). Germline CDR1 is SEHNR and CDR2 is FQNEAQ (reference sequence). The CDR3 runs 16 residues. Between the trimmed V and J ends, which lost 4 bases and 5 bases, there was a span of 18 bases. CDR3 in DNA: TGTGCCAGCAGCTACCTTGGGGGGAGAGGGGACAATGAGCAGTTCTTC. Translation: CASSYLGGRGDNEQFF.

In this sample, this clonotype turned up a few times. The V and J genes are TRBV5-6 and TRBJ2-5; TRBD2 aligns across 7 bases. The length of the CDR3 is 15 residues. CDR1 is SGHDT, CDR2 YYEEEE, per germline. Unmatched junction bases numbered 8, after V lost 4 bases and J lost 2 bases. The CDR3 loop is CASSKIPGLQETQYF. In nucleotides, the CDR3 is TGTGCCAGCAGCAAAATCCCGGGACTACAAGAGACCCAGTACTTC.

The genes are TRBV3-1 and TRBJ2-3; 11 bases match TRBD2. Germline values: CDR1 LGHDT, CDR2 YNNKEL (reference sequence). V shed 0 bases, J shed 4 bases, and the junction held 15 bases outside the gene matches. This CDR3 spans 20 amino acids. The CDR3 here is CASSQDGSGGGLLSPDTQYF. CDR3 DNA: TGTGCCAGCAGCCAAGATGGTAGCGGGGGGGGGCTTTTGAGTCCAGATACGCAGTATTTT.

The sample holds a few counts of this clonotype. This chain joins TRBV29-1 and TRBJ2-7; D is unresolved. V was shortened by 5 bases and J by 0 bases, with 14 bases between the two germline ends. The CDR3 extends over 14 amino acids. Germline V gives CDR1 SQVTM, CDR2 ANQGSEA. In DNA, the CDR3 is TGCAGCGTTTCCCCTCAATTGAGCTCCTACGAGCAGTACTTC. Translating gives CSVSPQLSSYEQYF.

This clonotype was observed a handful of times. The chain couples TRBV24-1 to TRBJ2-1; 9 nucleotides match TRBD1. Germline lookup yields CDR1 KGHDR and CDR2 SFDVKD. J gave up 8 bases and V 1 base, and 8 bases lay outside the gene matches. The CDR3 has 16 residues. The CDR3 DNA is TGTGCCACCAGTGATTTCGGGACAGGGTCGGGGTATGAGCAGTTCTTC. It is translated as CATSDFGTGSGYEQFF.